The sequence of this TCR beta chain was determined in a study of blood T cell repertoires in COVID-19 (TCRdb year 2020). A note on the overall study: Collaborator samples came from the United States, Italy and Spain and covered acute and convalescent phases of COVID-19. The material from the prospective study consisted of cDNA or gDNA derived from T cells, B-cell-depleted T cells, or PBMCs. The dataset comprised deeply sampled blood TCRbeta repertoires from subjects exposed to, actively infected with, or recovered from COVID-19. The repertoires were released in a freely available public database intended as a resource for research on the immune response to SARS-CoV-2. HLA class I and class II types, where available, came from metadata supplied by the sample provider rather than from assay-based typing. The samples were drawn from two sources: the first 160 participants of the ongoing ImmuneRACE study, and fewer than 1,500 subjects contributed by 6 global collaborators. The sample metadata nearly always contained a de-identified subject ID, COVID-19 status, age in years and sex.

Summary of the overall study and its limitations: The amount of clinical and demographic metadata varied by source and participant and was provided uncurated.

The immunoSEQ Assay, a bias-controlled multiplex PCR, was used to amplify TCRbeta CDR3 regions from genomic DNA. As for the original processing: The number of nucleated cells in each sample was estimated by amplification of reference gene primers within the assay. To quantify the absolute abundance of each unique TCRbeta CDR3 rearrangement, sequence reads were collapsed and filtered. For each sample, productive Simpson clonality was calculated by taking the square root of Simpson's diversity index across productive rearrangements. In TCRdb, the immuneACCESS table is reduced to in-frame sequences with V and J assigned. These tables do not hold every clone; where another copy was compared, an unresolved V gene accounts for under half, and the others remain unexplained. Clone size and V and J calls were adopted from that table, with D and trimming inferred from the DNA. The sample table shows about 240,000 clones, and 60% to 75% are seen once. Of the sample, about 3.1% is held by the ten largest clones.

The V end gives up 3 bases and the J end 2 bases, leaving 2 bases in the junction not matched to a gene. The CDR3 has 14 amino acids, counting the end cysteine and phenylalanine. The entry retains the CDR3 DNA only, 42 bases that are in frame from base 1. For CDR1 and CDR2, the germline V gene lists SGHNT and YENEEA. Each collaborating institution followed its own protocols to collect whole blood in K2EDTA tubes. Collaborator samples were shipped for TCRbeta analysis as frozen whole blood, isolated PBMCs, or DNA extracted from either sample type. On this clone itself: Its antigen has not been determined. Base quality data are lacking; no much larger clone is found one base away.

The V and J genes are TRBV11-3 and TRBJ2-7; TRBD1 fits 9 bases in the junction. The sample comprised peripheral blood. This sequence was found in a woman aged 80 or over with acute or convalescent COVID-19. For the CDR3, the sequence is CASSFGTGTYEQYF. The DNA sequence is given as TGTGCCAGCAGCTTCGGGACAGGGACCTACGAGCAGTACTTC.